Following are 24 T cell receptor beta chains from one sample sequenced in a study of cytomegalovirus exposure and HLA in healthy donors (dated by TCRdb to about 2017). Receptors were amplified or captured by the immunoSEQ multiplex PCR assay. TCRdb carries this immuneACCESS record with in-frame sequences only. Its versions omit some clonotypes, under half of them owing to an unresolved V gene in the studies checked, with the rest unexplained. The sample table shows fewer than 85,000 clones, and around 96% are seen once. Of the sample, 1.3% is held by the ten largest clones. Input material: PBMCs. The receptor source for this set is a woman between 18 and 30 years old in good health and CMV-seronegative.

The chain has TRBV7-6 and TRBJ2-1, with a weak D call TRBD1 (5 bases). CDR1 SGHVS and CDR2 FNYEAQ come from the germline V gene. This CDR3 region has 14 residues. Between the trimmed V and J ends, which lost 0 bases and 10 bases, there was a span of 13 bases. The CDR3 loop reads CASSLALDTREQFF. For the CDR3, the DNA is TGTGCCAGCAGCTTAGCTTTGGACACGCGGGAGCAGTTCTTC. The whole variable domain, filled in from reference TRBV7-6 and TRBJ2-1, reads GAGVSQSPRYKVTKRGQDVALRCDPISGHVSLYWYRQALGQGPEFLTYFNYEAQQDKSGLPNDRFSAERPEGSISTLTIQRTEQRDSAMYRCASSLALDTREQFFGPGTRLTVL.

J is TRBJ1-2 and V is TRBV6-5, with 7 bases aligning to TRBD1. Germline V gene data show CDR1 as MNHEY and CDR2 as SVGAGI. This CDR3 region has 14 residues. V shed 2 bases, J shed 4 bases, and the junction held 4 bases outside the gene matches. CDR3: CASSYTGQVYGYTF. The CDR3 DNA is TGTGCCAGCAGTTACACCGGACAGGTCTATGGCTACACCTTC.

This clone was recorded once. The chain is built from TRBV5-1 and TRBJ1-4, with D maybe TRBD1 (5 bases). The CDR3 runs 14 residues. The V and J ends lost 7 bases and 0 bases respectively, with 10 bases between them. Per germline, CDR1 SGHRS and CDR2 YFSETQ. The CDR3 loop reads CASSSGTTNEKLFF. CDR3 DNA: TGCGCCAGCTCTTCAGGGACAACTAATGAAAAACTGTTTTTT.

The V gene is TRBV9, the J gene TRBJ2-1; 8 bases match TRBD2. The V gene end was trimmed by 2 bases and the J gene end by 0 bases; junction bases not matched to a gene: 7. Germline V gene sequence: CDR1 SGDLS, CDR2 YYNGEE. The CDR3 runs 17 residues. CDR3 protein: CASSVFSGTNSYNEQFF. The CDR3 DNA reads as TGTGCCAGCAGCGTCTTTAGCGGGACGAACTCCTACAATGAGCAGTTCTTC.

V usage is TRBV5-6 and J usage is TRBJ1-4, with D possibly being TRBD1 (5 bases). CDR1 is SGHDT and CDR2 is YYEEEE in the germline V gene. Trimming took off 4 bases at V and 8 bases at J, with 15 bases between the two ends. The length of the CDR3 is 14 residues. The DNA of the CDR3 is TGTGCCAGCAGCGGATCCGACCGGGGGGAAAAACTGTTTTTT. This encodes CASSGSDRGEKLFF.

This rearrangement joins TRBV28 to TRBJ1-5; 12 bases are shared with TRBD1. V gave up 5 bases and J gave up 7 bases; unmatched junction bases: 6. Germline V gives CDR1 MDHEN, CDR2 SYDVKM. The CDR3 covers 15 residues. CDR3 sequence reads: CASSPVGTGGQPQHF. The DNA for the CDR3 is TGTGCCAGCAGTCCCGTGGGGACAGGGGGCCAGCCCCAGCATTTT.

The rearrangement joins TRBV7-8 to TRBJ2-1, with TRBD2 identical over 11 bases. The CDR3 spans 16 residues. Trimming at V came to 2 bases and at J to 4 bases, leaving 4 bases not matched to a gene. Germline V CDR1 and CDR2: SGHVS, FQNEAQ. The DNA for the CDR3 is TGTGCCAGCAGCTTATTCCGGACTAGCGGGTACAATGAGCAGTTCTTC. It translates to CASSLFRTSGYNEQFF.

V is TRBV18 and J is TRBJ1-2; TRBD1 agrees at 10 bases. The CDR3 runs 16 residues. Germline lookup yields CDR1 KGHSH and CDR2 LQKENI. V lost 6 bases to trimming and J lost 3 bases; unmatched junction nucleotides: 10. The chain's CDR3 is CASSKTTGQGDYGYTF. CDR3 nucleotides: TGTGCCAGCTCCAAAACGACCGGACAGGGGGACTATGGCTACACCTTC.

The chain recombines TRBV7-2 with TRBJ2-1, with a possible D match to TRBD1 (6 bases). The CDR3 covers 15 residues. Per germline, CDR1 SGHTA and CDR2 FQGNSA. V was clipped by 4 bases and J by 7 bases, with 17 bases between them. DNA for the CDR3: TGTGCCAGCAGCTCTACGCCCGGACAGTTTAATGAGCAGTTCTTC. This sequence encodes CASSSTPGQFNEQFF.

The chain uses TRBV2 and TRBJ2-7; 9 positions match TRBD2. Germline V lookup: CDR1 SNHLY, CDR2 FYNNEI. J gave up 2 bases and V 2 bases, and 4 bases lay outside the gene matches. The CDR3 extends over 15 amino acids. CDR3 residues: CASSEPSGTAYEQYF. The CDR3 nucleotides read TGTGCCAGCAGTGAACCTAGCGGGACGGCCTACGAGCAGTACTTC.

This chain connects TRBV6-1 to TRBJ2-1; TRBD1 is a possible D gene (6 bases). V was pared by 2 bases and J by 7 bases, with 18 bases between. The CDR3 is 16 residues long. The V gene's germline CDR1 is MNHNS and CDR2 SASEGT. In DNA, the CDR3 is TGTGCCAGCAGTGAAATGGTACAGGGACCGACAAATGAGCAGTTCTTC. Residues: CASSEMVQGPTNEQFF.

This chain uses TRBV5-1 with TRBJ1-2; 7 nucleotides line up with TRBD1. Per germline, CDR1 SGHRS and CDR2 YFSETQ. J lost 5 bases, V lost 3 bases, and 1 base had no gene match. The CDR3 is made up of 12 amino acids. CDR3 sequence reads: CASSSDRYGYTF. In DNA, the CDR3 is TGCGCCAGCAGCTCGGACAGGTATGGCTACACCTTC. Based on the CDR3 plus reference TRBV5-1 and TRBJ1-2, the full variable domain is KAGVTQTPRYLIKTRGQQVTLSCSPISGHRSVSWYQQTPGQGLQFLFEYFSETQRNKGNFPGRFSGRQFSNSRSEMNVSTLELGDSALYLCASSSDRYGYTFGSGTRLTVV.

The rearrangement uses TRBV25-1 and TRBJ1-4, with D maybe TRBD1 (5 bases). V lost 3 bases and J 8 bases, leaving 16 bases between the germline ends. The CDR3 sequence is 15 residues long. Germline values: CDR1 MGHDK, CDR2 SYGVNS. CDR3 coding DNA: TGTGCCAGCAGTGATCAGCCAGGGAGGAGGGAAAAACTGTTTTTT. This gives the protein CASSDQPGRREKLFF.

The chain has TRBV7-2 and TRBJ2-2; no firm D call. The germline V and J ends were trimmed by 1 base and 4 bases, with 7 bases remaining between them. Per germline, CDR1 SGHTA and CDR2 FQGNSA. The CDR3 is made up of 14 amino acids. The CDR3 nucleotides read TGTGCCAGCAGCTTAGTAGCATCCACCGGGGAGCTGTTTTTT. The encoded protein is CASSLVASTGELFF.

The chain is built from TRBV9 and TRBJ1-3; no clear D. The V gene lost 4 bases and the J gene lost 4 bases, with 15 bases spanning the gap. The germline CDR1 and CDR2 sequences are SGDLS and YYNGEE. The CDR3 extends over 15 amino acids. The CDR3, as DNA: TGTGCCAGCAGCTCTCTCTCGCTACAGGGAAACACCATATATTTT. Translated, it gives CASSSLSLQGNTIYF.

The J gene is TRBJ2-3, the V gene TRBV9, with D perhaps TRBD1 (6 bases). Trimming pared 0 bases from V and 6 bases from J, leaving 17 bases between. The germline V gene has CDR1 SGDLS and CDR2 YYNGEE. The CDR3 loop spans 16 amino acids. CDR3 sequence: CASSVALGQGKDTQYF. The CDR3 DNA reads TGTGCCAGCAGCGTAGCCCTCGGGCAGGGGAAGGATACGCAGTATTTT.

The chain joins TRBV6-5 to TRBJ2-7; TRBD1 matches 8 bases. Germline-derived CDR1 and CDR2 are MNHEY and SVGAGI. This CDR3 region has 14 residues. The V segment lost 5 bases and the J segment 2 bases; nucleotides outside the gene matches: 5. The CDR3 is CASSVGQDPYEQYF. The CDR3 DNA sequence: TGTGCCAGCAGTGTGGGACAGGACCCCTACGAGCAGTACTTC.

The chain joins TRBV9 to TRBJ2-7; unclear D gene. Trimming stripped 0 bases from V and 0 bases from J, with 13 bases between. CDR3 size: 16 residues. Germline CDR1 is SGDLS and CDR2 is YYNGEE. CDR3: CASSVGGFASSYEQYF. As DNA, the CDR3 is TGTGCCAGCAGCGTAGGAGGATTTGCTAGCTCCTACGAGCAGTACTTC.

Only one count was recorded for this clone. The chain has TRBV19 and TRBJ2-7, with 10 bases aligning to TRBD1. V dropped 6 bases and J dropped 4; count of bases not matched to a gene: 6. Germline-derived CDR1 and CDR2 are LNHDA and SQIVND (reference sequence). This CDR3 contains 14 residues. Written as DNA, the CDR3 is TGTGCCAGTAGCCTGGACAGGGGGGGATACGAGCAGTACTTC. Protein: CASSLDRGGYEQYF.

The chain links TRBV6-6 to TRBJ1-2; a possible D gene is TRBD1 (5 bases). Germline CDR1 MNHNY, CDR2 SVGAGI (reference sequence). CDR3 size: 15 residues. Trimming cost V 7 bases and J 3 bases, with 18 bases left between them. As DNA, the CDR3 is TGTGCCAGCACAAAGGACAAGGCGCCTGACTATGGCTACACCTTC. Amino acids: CASTKDKAPDYGYTF.

With regard to this clone: At one end the junction does not follow the germline gene, possibly because of a read error. The V gene is TRBV29-1, the J gene TRBJ2-2; 11 nucleotides match TRBD1. The CDR3 covers 13 residues. Germline assignment: CDR1 SQVTM and CDR2 ANQGSEA. CDR3 DNA: TGCAGCGTAGAAGGGGACAGGGGGTGGGAGCTGTTTTTT. This codes for CSVEGDRGWELFF.

The chain is built from TRBV5-1 and TRBJ1-1, with D unclear. The V gene lost 0 bases and the J gene lost 5 bases, with 14 bases spanning the gap. Germline CDR1 reads SGHRS; CDR2 reads YFSETQ. The CDR3 totals 15 residues. The CDR3 nucleotides are TGCGCCAGCAGCTTGGTACCGGGGTGGAGTACTGAAGCTTTCTTT. It yields the protein CASSLVPGWSTEAFF.

The chain combines TRBV5-1 with TRBJ2-7; D might be TRBD2 (5 bases). The length of the CDR3 is 13 residues. Germline-derived CDR1 and CDR2 are SGHRS and YFSETQ. V was pared by 1 base and J by 4 bases, with 9 bases between. The DNA of the CDR3 is TGCGCCAGCAGCTTGTTCGAGGGATACGAGCAGTACTTC. This codes for CASSLFEGYEQYF.

This rearrangement joins TRBV15 to TRBJ2-2, with D tentatively TRBD2 (6 bases). The V and J ends lost 4 bases and 0 bases respectively, with 21 bases between them. Per germline, CDR1 LNHNV and CDR2 YYDKDF (reference sequence). This CDR3 contains 19 residues. CDR3 coding DNA: TGTGCCACCAGCAATACTTTGGGGGGTAGAAAGGCGAACACCGGGGAGCTGTTTTTT. As protein: CATSNTLGGRKANTGELFF.